These 3 T cell receptor beta chains were sequenced from one sample in a study of blood T cells in healthy people across ages. A sample-barcoded 5' primer and a J-beta primer mix were used in a second PCR of roughly 6 to 11 cycles. In TCRdb, the 5' RACE reads were re-called with MiXCR into one record per CDR3 protein. The table lists 650,000 to 1,000,000 distinct CDR3 sequences, roughly 35% of them singletons. What was sequenced was blood. The receptors come from a man aged 18 to 29 in good health.

This clonotype turned up a few times. The CDR3 DNA follows: TGCGCCAGCAGCTTGCAGGGCGTAGGACCCACTGAAGCTTTCTTT. Its protein is CASSLQGVGPTEAFF. The chain has TRBV5-1 and TRBJ1-1, with D tentatively TRBD1 (5 bases). V was clipped by 1 base and J by 4 bases, with 14 bases between them. Germline lookup yields CDR1 SGHRS and CDR2 YFSETQ. This CDR3 contains 15 residues.

This clonotype was counted between two and nine times. This chain connects TRBV7-2 to TRBJ1-1; D gene unclear. The germline V and J ends were trimmed by 2 bases and 6 bases, with 10 bases remaining between them. The CDR3 has 13 amino acids. Germline values: CDR1 SGHTA, CDR2 FQGNSA. DNA of the CDR3: TGTGCCAGCAGCTTAAGTACGTTCCCTGAAGCTTTCTTT. Its translation is CASSLSTFPEAFF.

The chain combines TRBV5-1 with TRBJ2-3; the D gene is possibly TRBD2 (7 bases). Germline-derived CDR1 and CDR2 are SGHRS and YFSETQ. The V and J ends lost 0 bases and 1 base respectively, with 12 bases between them. The CDR3 spans 16 residues. The CDR3 bases are TGCGCCAGCAGCTTGGTGGGGGGGGCCGGCACAGATACGCAGTATTTT. Its translation is CASSLVGGAGTDTQYF.